This TCR beta chain is from a study of PD-L1 blockade in urothelial cancer. Sample time point: peripheral blood 6 weeks after treatment start. Assay: immunoSEQ multiplex PCR; the TCRdb copy retains only in-frame clones and omits some. The table has about 130,000 clones, about 84% seen once. V lost 5 bases and J lost 4, with 13 bases in between. The germline V gene encodes CDR1 MNHNY and CDR2 SVGAGI (reference sequence). The CDR3 runs 14 residues. The sample consisted of PBMCs, taken around atezolizumab (anti-PD-L1) treatment. The source is a man aged 50 or older with urothelial cancer. This chain uses TRBV6-6 with TRBJ2-3; D may be TRBD2 (5 bases). The CDR3 DNA reads as TGTGCCAGCAGTACGGGCCGCGGGCCAGATACGCAGTATTTT. It yields the protein CASSTGRGPDTQYF.